This TCR beta chain was identified during a study of T cell responses to AZD1222 COVID-19 vaccine. CDR1 is LNHDA and CDR2 is SQIVND in the germline V gene (reference sequence). Trimming pared 7 bases from V and 6 bases from J, leaving 18 bases between. The CDR3 sequence is 14 residues long. Method: immunoSEQ multiplex PCR; TCRdb's copy keeps in-frame clones and lacks some. This table holds about 140,000 clones. The source is an adult in good health. This chain joins TRBV19 and TRBJ1-2, with D possibly being TRBD1 (5 bases). The sequenced material came from peripheral blood. CDR3 DNA sequence: TGTGCCAGTACCCCGGGTGGGCAGGGCGATGGCTACACCTTC. This gives the protein CASTPGGQGDGYTF.